This T cell receptor (beta chain) was captured in a study of early T cells in non-severe SARS-CoV-2 infection. Across the whole study: Investigators sequenced bulk RNA drawn from unsorted whole blood, and chains remained unpaired. Study findings and constraints: Missing private and CD4 specificities, VDJdb matching favored anti-spike CD8 responses.

On this clonotype: Its antigen is not known.

Individually, cDNA molecules had unique molecular identifiers attached to them. TCRdb ran MiXCR on the 5' RACE reads and lists one entry per CDR3 protein. The repertoire holds around 49,000 distinct CDR3 sequences, with 3.5% to 4.5% as singletons. V shed 1 base and J shed 2 bases, with 9 bases lying between them. CDR3 size: 14 residues. Germline V gene lookup returns CDR1 SGHAT and CDR2 FQDESV (reference sequence). V and J are TRBV11-1 and TRBJ2-7; D is ambiguous. This receptor was taken from an adult who was a healthcare worker with PCR-confirmed SARS-CoV-2 infection or an uninfected control (not recorded which). Input material: whole blood. CDR3 coding DNA: TGTGCCAGCAGCTTAGGAGGCTCCACCTACGAGCAGTACTTC. It codes for CASSLGGSTYEQYF.